This T cell receptor (beta chain) is drawn from a study of blood T cell repertoires in COVID-19. Study summary: The United States, Italy and Spain provided the acute and convalescent COVID-19 samples.

V lost 7 bases to trimming and J lost 5 bases; unmatched junction nucleotides: 8. The length of the CDR3 is 15 residues. CDR1 SNHLY and CDR2 FYNNEI come from the germline V gene. Authors' data handling: Amplification with reference gene primers provided the estimates of nucleated cell counts. Repertoires were generated with immunoSEQ multiplex PCR, while TCRdb's copy carries only in-frame clones and drops some. V and J calls plus clone size are reproduced from that table; the DNA served to infer D and trimming. The sample lists about 100,000 clones, roughly four fifths occurring once. This chain connects TRBV2 to TRBJ1-6, with 7 nucleotides matching TRBD1. What was sequenced was peripheral blood. This receptor was taken from a man aged 35-49 years with active or convalescent COVID-19. CDR3 sequence: CASIFGQADNSPLHF. CDR3 nucleotides: TGTGCCAGCATTTTTGGACAGGCTGATAATTCACCCCTCCACTTT.